The source of this T cell receptor (beta chain) is a study of T cell repertoires in cytomegalovirus infection. From the reads, TCRdb called clonotypes with MiXCR, one entry per CDR3 protein. The data contain 300,000 or so distinct CDR3 sequences, more than 20% of them seen just once; the ten biggest clones take up approximately 15%. This clonotype was counted many times. CDR1 and CDR2 (germline): SGHTA, FQGNSA. The CDR3 loop spans 13 amino acids. J gave up 5 bases and V 3 bases, and 3 bases lay outside the gene matches. The sample was PBMCs. This clonotype was sampled from a human donor in good health (CMV status not recorded). Some clones in this sample may be carry-over from other donors' samples. The gene calls are TRBV7-2 and TRBJ2-7; 8 bases map to TRBD1. CDR3: CASSFDRGDEQYF. The CDR3 nucleotides read TGTGCCAGCAGCTTCGACAGGGGTGACGAGCAGTACTTC.